The clone carrying this T cell receptor (beta chain) was seen a few times. This record belongs to a study of T cell responses to AZD1222 COVID-19 vaccine. Using immunoSEQ multiplex PCR, the repertoire was profiled, and TCRdb retains in-frame clones only, with some absent. The profile shows 150,000 or so clones, over 75% of them singletons. The CDR3 runs to 11 residues. Trimming took off 3 bases at V and 6 bases at J, with 6 bases between the two ends. The receptor was derived from an adult in good health. V is TRBV12-3 or TRBV12-4 and J is TRBJ2-7, with no clear D. Source: peripheral blood, taken on day 0 of AZD1222 vaccination. CDR3 residues: CASSFQIEQYF. CDR3 DNA: TGTGCCAGCAGTTTTCAAATCGAGCAGTACTTC.